The T cell receptor beta chain under discussion was sequenced for a study of shared clonotypes between healthy human individuals. On the study more broadly: Each donor contributed plates that comprised three CD4 naive, three CD4 memory, two CD8 naive and one CD8 memory.

Memory CD4+ cells were the fraction left after CD45RA+ naive selection. Worth noting for this clone: The antigen is unknown.

Profiling relied on immunoSEQ multiplex PCR, and the TCRdb table lists in-frame clones only, not all of them. The sample lists under 1,100,000 clones; approximately 80% were seen once. The CDR3 covers 14 residues. CDR1 is MNHEY and CDR2 is SMNVEV in the germline V gene (reference sequence). Between the trimmed V and J ends, which lost 4 bases and 4 bases, there was a span of 13 bases. General study results and limits: Non-shared clonotypes showed lower generation probabilities than clonotypes common to all four donors.

Input material: memory CD4+ T cells from PBMCs. The sample's subset: CD45RA-negative fraction. The chain carries TRBV27 and TRBJ1-2, with D hard to call. The clonotype originates from a young man in good health. Some clones in this sample may be carry-over from other donors' samples. CDR3 sequence (DNA): TGTGCCAGCAGTTATGGAGGGTTGCCCTATGGCTACACCTTC. Encoded protein: CASSYGGLPYGYTF.